This is a list of T cell receptor beta chains from one sample in a study of CD8 T cells in ankylosing spondylitis. TCRdb redid the calling of the 5' RACE reads with MiXCR, one entry per CDR3 protein. The sample lists some 130,000 distinct CDR3 sequences, 15% to 20% occurring once. The sample consisted of blood, either unsorted or a sorted T cell fraction (not recorded which). The receptors were sampled from a male donor with ankylosing spondylitis. CDR3s include the opening cysteine and the closing phenylalanine or tryptophan. The D gene is left open where the match is weak. Clone size is given for some rows only: seen once, a few or many times, or a class if the clone is expanded.

J: TRBJ2-1; size: few; D: -; V: TRBV4-1; CDR3: CASSPQDNYNEQFF; DNA: TGCGCCAGCAGCCCACAGGACAACTACAATGAGCAGTTCTTC
J: TRBJ2-5; size: many; D: -; V: TRBV15; CDR3: CATSSGRRGTQYF; DNA: TGTGCCACCAGCAGTGGCCGGCGCGGGACCCAGTACTTC
J: TRBJ2-3; size: -; D: TRBD2; V: TRBV20-1; CDR3: CSAPERERITDTQYF; DNA: TGCAGTGCTCCAGAGCGGGAGAGAATCACAGATACGCAGTATTTT
J: TRBJ2-1; size: many; D: -; V: TRBV24-1; CDR3: CATSTPLIDEQFF; DNA: TGTGCCACCAGTACTCCTCTGATAGATGAGCAGTTCTTC
J: TRBJ2-5; size: -; D: TRBD2; V: TRBV12-3/TRBV12-4; CDR3: CASSFRVAGFQETQYF; DNA: TGTGCCAGCAGTTTTAGGGTAGCGGGATTCCAAGAGACCCAGTACTTC
J: TRBJ1-2; size: -; D: TRBD1; V: TRBV11-1; CDR3: CASSLADRVDGYTF; DNA: TGTGCCAGCAGCTTAGCGGACAGGGTGGATGGCTACACCTTC
J: TRBJ1-1; size: -; D: -; V: TRBV28; CDR3: CASSFGAETEAFF; DNA: TGTGCCAGCAGTTTCGGGGCGGAGACTGAAGCTTTCTTT
J: TRBJ2-5; size: many; D: TRBD2; V: TRBV4-1; CDR3: CASSQAAGESETQYF; DNA: TGCGCCAGCAGCCAAGCAGCGGGAGAAAGTGAGACCCAGTACTTC
J: TRBJ2-3; size: once; D: -; V: TRBV6-5; CDR3: CASSYSGGTDTQYF; DNA: TGTGCCAGCAGTTACTCCGGGGGCACAGATACGCAGTATTTT
J: TRBJ2-1; size: -; D: TRBD2; V: TRBV4-1; CDR3: CASSPRGTSGPYNEQFF; DNA: TGCGCCAGCAGCCCCAGGGGGACTAGCGGGCCCTACAATGAGCAGTTCTTC
J: TRBJ2-3; size: few; D: -; V: TRBV6-1; CDR3: CASSPTVTDTQYF; DNA: TGTGCCAGCAGTCCTACCGTAACAGATACGCAGTATTTT
J: TRBJ2-1; size: -; D: -; V: TRBV6-5; CDR3: CASSYSQSGYEQFF; DNA: TGTGCCAGCAGTTACTCCCAGTCCGGATATGAGCAGTTCTTC
J: TRBJ2-1; size: -; D: -; V: TRBV12-3/TRBV12-4; CDR3: CASSLAGDFYNEQFF; DNA: TGTGCCAGCAGTTTAGCGGGAGACTTCTACAATGAGCAGTTCTTC
J: TRBJ2-1; size: -; D: -; V: TRBV24-1; CDR3: CATSTRGDGNEQFF; DNA: TGTGCCACCTCCACCCGGGGAGACGGCAATGAGCAGTTCTTC
J: TRBJ1-1; size: few; D: -; V: TRBV7-6; CDR3: CASSLRSSAEAFF; DNA: TGTGCCAGCAGCTTAAGGTCGTCGGCTGAAGCTTTCTTT
J: TRBJ2-2; size: -; D: -; V: TRBV28; CDR3: CASSPRLGSGDGELFF; DNA: TGTGCCAGCAGCCCGCGATTGGGTAGCGGTGACGGGGAGCTGTTTTTT
J: TRBJ2-1; size: -; D: -; V: TRBV14; CDR3: CASSQGRQHHEQFF; DNA: TGTGCCAGCAGCCAAGGACGTCAGCATCATGAGCAGTTCTTC
J: TRBJ2-2; size: -; D: -; V: TRBV27; CDR3: CASTTRGISGELFF; DNA: TGTGCCAGCACCACAAGAGGGATCTCCGGGGAGCTGTTTTTT
J: TRBJ2-1; size: -; D: -; V: TRBV6-5; CDR3: CASSYSLAYNEQFF; DNA: TGTGCCAGCAGTTACTCGCTAGCCTACAATGAGCAGTTCTTC
J: TRBJ2-7; size: few; D: -; V: TRBV20-1; CDR3: CSARGAGVYEQYF; DNA: TGCAGTGCTAGGGGGGCAGGGGTCTACGAGCAGTACTTC
J: TRBJ2-7; size: -; D: -; V: TRBV7-9; CDR3: CASSSRADGTVYEQYF; DNA: TGTGCCAGCAGCTCCCGGGCGGACGGAACCGTCTACGAGCAGTACTTC
J: TRBJ1-5; size: few; D: TRBD1; V: TRBV2; CDR3: CASSDRGPNPSNQPQHF; DNA: TGTGCCAGCAGCGACAGGGGCCCAAACCCAAGCAATCAGCCCCAGCATTTT
J: TRBJ2-3; size: -; D: -; V: TRBV9; CDR3: CASSGAWSVDTQYF; DNA: TGTGCCAGCAGCGGCGCGTGGTCAGTAGATACGCAGTATTTT
J: TRBJ1-2; size: many; D: TRBD1; V: TRBV12-3/TRBV12-4; CDR3: CASSLAGDSLYGYTF; DNA: TGTGCCAGCAGTTTAGCAGGGGACAGCCTCTATGGCTACACCTTC
J: TRBJ2-5; size: few; D: -; V: TRBV29-1; CDR3: CSVEEGGEETQYF; DNA: TGCAGCGTTGAAGAGGGCGGGGAAGAGACCCAGTACTTC
J: TRBJ2-7; size: few; D: -; V: TRBV27; CDR3: CASSPMTGISGEQYF; DNA: TGTGCCAGCAGTCCAATGACAGGAATTAGTGGCGAGCAGTACTTC
J: TRBJ2-1; size: few; D: TRBD2; V: TRBV4-2; CDR3: CASSPGLAFDEQFF; DNA: TGTGCCAGCAGCCCGGGACTAGCGTTCGATGAGCAGTTCTTC
J: TRBJ2-7; size: -; D: TRBD1; V: TRBV29-1; CDR3: CSAAPGQGAYEQYF; DNA: TGCAGCGCCGCCCCGGGACAGGGGGCGTACGAGCAGTACTTC
J: TRBJ2-2; size: many; D: -; V: TRBV4-3; CDR3: CASSQDSTGELFF; DNA: TGCGCCAGCAGCCAAGACAGTACCGGGGAGCTGTTTTTT
J: TRBJ2-4; size: few; D: -; V: TRBV27; CDR3: CASSLGGLVKNIQYF; DNA: TGTGCCAGCAGTTTAGGCGGGCTTGTCAAAAACATTCAGTACTTC
J: TRBJ1-5; size: few; D: -; V: TRBV28; CDR3: CASSLLPGSSNQPQHF; DNA: TGTGCCAGCAGTTTATTACCGGGATCTAGCAATCAGCCCCAGCATTTT
J: TRBJ2-7; size: few; D: TRBD1; V: TRBV29-1; CDR3: CSARQGAGYEQYF; DNA: TGCAGCGCCAGACAGGGGGCAGGATACGAGCAGTACTTC
J: TRBJ2-7; size: -; D: -; V: TRBV28; CDR3: CASGPKTYEQYF; DNA: TGTGCCAGCGGCCCTAAGACTTACGAGCAGTACTTC
J: TRBJ2-6; size: -; D: TRBD2; V: TRBV29-1; CDR3: CSVLLAGDAGANVLTF; DNA: TGCAGCGTCTTACTAGCGGGAGACGCCGGGGCCAACGTCCTGACTTTC
J: TRBJ2-3; size: few; D: -; V: TRBV6-2/TRBV6-3; CDR3: CASSFQEDSGTDTQYF; DNA: TGTGCCAGCAGCTTCCAGGAAGATAGTGGGACAGATACGCAGTATTTT
J: TRBJ2-3; size: -; D: -; V: TRBV4-2; CDR3: CASSQVGGDTQYF; DNA: TGTGCCAGCAGCCAAGTTGGGGGTGATACGCAGTATTTT
J: TRBJ2-3; size: -; D: TRBD2; V: TRBV5-8; CDR3: CASRLAGGTDTQYF; DNA: TGTGCCAGCAGACTAGCGGGAGGCACAGATACGCAGTATTTT
J: TRBJ2-1; size: -; D: -; V: TRBV7-6; CDR3: CASSLSPGRSSYNEQFF; DNA: TGTGCCAGCAGCTTATCCCCGGGACGGAGCTCCTACAATGAGCAGTTCTTC
J: TRBJ2-2; size: few; D: TRBD2; V: TRBV7-3; CDR3: CASSPGAGGGTGELFF; DNA: TGTGCCAGCAGCCCTGGGGCGGGAGGTGGTACCGGGGAGCTGTTTTTT
J: TRBJ1-1; size: -; D: TRBD1; V: TRBV27; CDR3: CASKIQGVNTEAFF; DNA: TGTGCCAGTAAAATACAGGGGGTGAACACTGAAGCTTTCTTT
J: TRBJ1-5; size: -; D: -; V: TRBV11-1; CDR3: CASSPGPEQPQHF; DNA: TGTGCCAGCAGCCCTGGACCGGAGCAGCCCCAGCATTTT
J: TRBJ2-7; size: -; D: -; V: TRBV20-1; CDR3: CSAEKQGDYEQYF; DNA: TGCAGTGCTGAAAAGCAGGGTGACTACGAGCAGTACTTC
J: TRBJ2-7; size: -; D: -; V: TRBV5-1; CDR3: CASSLISGYEQYF; DNA: TGCGCCAGCAGCTTGATAAGTGGCTACGAGCAGTACTTC
J: TRBJ2-7; size: -; D: -; V: TRBV11-3; CDR3: CASSLDNYEQYF; DNA: TGTGCCAGCAGCTTAGATAACTACGAGCAGTACTTC
J: TRBJ2-1; size: few; D: -; V: TRBV20-1; CDR3: CSAINTGYNEQFF; DNA: TGCAGTGCTATAAACACCGGCTACAATGAGCAGTTCTTC
J: TRBJ1-4; size: many; D: -; V: TRBV20-1; CDR3: CSARETYRDEKLFF; DNA: TGCAGTGCTAGAGAGACATACCGCGACGAAAAACTGTTTTTT
J: TRBJ2-3; size: -; D: -; V: TRBV4-3; CDR3: CASSQESLSSHTQYF; DNA: TGCGCCAGCAGCCAAGAGAGTCTATCCTCCCATACGCAGTATTTT
J: TRBJ2-7; size: -; D: -; V: TRBV10-3; CDR3: CAISESIRGVEQYF; DNA: TGTGCCATCAGTGAGTCGATCAGGGGCGTCGAGCAGTACTTC
J: TRBJ1-1; size: few; D: -; V: TRBV9; CDR3: CASSEDPVRDTEAFF; DNA: TGTGCCAGCAGCGAAGACCCGGTTAGAGACACTGAAGCTTTCTTT
J: TRBJ2-1; size: many; D: -; V: TRBV7-9; CDR3: CASSFRYNEQFF; DNA: TGTGCCAGCAGCTTTCGGTACAATGAGCAGTTCTTC
J: TRBJ1-1; size: -; D: TRBD1; V: TRBV15; CDR3: CATSRDLQGAGTEAFF; DNA: TGTGCCACCAGCAGAGATTTGCAGGGGGCTGGCACTGAAGCTTTCTTT
J: TRBJ2-3; size: -; D: TRBD2; V: TRBV6-2/TRBV6-3; CDR3: CASSYSIGASGDTDTQYF; DNA: TGTGCCAGCAGTTACTCGATCGGAGCTAGCGGGGACACAGATACGCAGTATTTT